This TCR beta chain was retrieved from a study of blood T cell repertoires in COVID-19. How the authors handled the data: Amplification with reference gene primers provided the estimates of nucleated cell counts. The repertoire was sequenced with immunoSEQ multiplex PCR; TCRdb's copy has only in-frame clones and lacks some. That table is the source of V, J and clone size, and D and trimming were worked out from the DNA. The data contain 150,000 to 250,000 clones, around 82% of them singletons. Each participant's cohort was designated according to participant-reported clinical history. There are 14 residues in the CDR3. From germline, CDR1 is MNHNY and CDR2 SVGAGI (reference sequence). The junction had 10 bases not matched to a gene; V was cut back by 6 bases and J by 6 bases.

This TCR derives from a man aged 35-49 years who had recovered from COVID-19. The genes are TRBV6-6 and TRBJ2-7; TRBD1 agrees at 8 bases. Sequences were obtained from PBMCs or T cells enriched from blood (not recorded which). CDR3 in amino acids: CASSSGGAPSEQYF. The CDR3 DNA is TGTGCCAGCAGCTCAGGGGGCGCTCCCAGCGAGCAGTACTTC.